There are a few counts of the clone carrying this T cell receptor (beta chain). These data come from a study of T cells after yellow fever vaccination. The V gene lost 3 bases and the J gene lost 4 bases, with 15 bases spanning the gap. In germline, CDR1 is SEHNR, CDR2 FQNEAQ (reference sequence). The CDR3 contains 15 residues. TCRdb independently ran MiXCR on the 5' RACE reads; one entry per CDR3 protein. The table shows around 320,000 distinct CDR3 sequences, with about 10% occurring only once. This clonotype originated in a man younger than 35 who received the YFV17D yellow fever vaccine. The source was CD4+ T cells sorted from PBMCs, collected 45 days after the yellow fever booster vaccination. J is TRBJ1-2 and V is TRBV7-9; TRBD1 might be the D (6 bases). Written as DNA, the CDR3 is TGTGCCAGCAGCTTTGCGGAGGGGGGGTCCTATGGCTACACCTTC. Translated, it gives CASSFAEGGSYGYTF. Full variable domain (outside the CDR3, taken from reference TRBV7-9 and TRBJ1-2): DTGVSQNPRHKITKRGQNVTFRCDPISEHNRLYWYRQTLGQGPEFLTYFQNEAQLEKSRLLSDRFSAERPKGSFSTLEIQRTEQGDSAMYLCASSFAEGGSYGYTFGSGTRLTVV.